The next 12 T cell receptor beta chains were all read from a single sample in a study of T cells after yellow fever vaccination. TCRdb fed the 5' RACE reads into MiXCR, producing one record per CDR3 protein. The sample includes around 310,000 distinct CDR3 sequences, 8.7% seen only once; the top ten take over 15%. Sequenced here: PBMCs, sampled on the day of the first yellow fever vaccination. The receptors derive from a man in his late teens or twenties who received the YFV17D yellow fever vaccine.

This clonotype was recorded a few times. V gene TRBV12-3 or TRBV12-4 combines with J gene TRBJ2-7, with D perhaps TRBD1 (5 bases). The ends were cut back, 7 bases at V and 6 bases at J, with 13 bases in the middle. This CDR3 comprises 12 residues. DNA of the CDR3: TGTGCCAGCAAGGGAACAGGTTCCGAGCAGTACGTC. This sequence encodes CASKGTGSEQYV.

There are a few counts of this clonotype. The chain is built from TRBV7-2 and TRBJ1-1, with unresolved D. The CDR3 runs 13 residues. Trimming left V 4 bases short and J 5 bases short, with 11 bases between. Per germline, CDR1 SGHTA and CDR2 FQGNSA. The CDR3 nucleotides read TGTGCCAGCAGCTCGGCTTTCAGGACTGAAGCTTTCTTT. Translating it yields CASSSAFRTEAFF.

Ten or more counts support this clonotype. The J gene is TRBJ2-7, the V gene TRBV7-2; D gene unclear. The germline V gene has CDR1 SGHTA and CDR2 FQGNSA. Trimming shortened V by 1 base and J by 3 bases, and 10 bases separated the two germline ends. CDR3 length: 14 residues. The CDR3: CASSLDPKFYEQYF. CDR3 bases: TGTGCCAGCAGCTTAGACCCAAAGTTCTACGAGCAGTACTTC. The whole variable domain, filled in from reference TRBV7-2 and TRBJ2-7, reads GAGVSQSPSNKVTEKGKDVELRCDPISGHTALYWYRQSLGQGLEFLIYFQGNSAPDKSGLPSDRFSAERTGGSVSTLTIQRTQQEDSAVYLCASSLDPKFYEQYFGPGTRLTVT.

The CDR3: CASSHYRFGNTIYF. DNA of the CDR3: TGTGCCAGCAGCCACTACAGGTTTGGAAACACCATATATTTT. V gene TRBV7-9 combines with J gene TRBJ1-3, with D possibly TRBD1 on 5 matching bases. The V and J ends lost 5 bases and 3 bases respectively, with 11 bases between them. CDR3 size: 14 residues. The germline V gene encodes CDR1 SEHNR and CDR2 FQNEAQ (reference sequence).

The chain has TRBV6-2 or TRBV6-3 and TRBJ2-7; TRBD1 agrees at 11 bases. Germline V gene sequence: CDR1 MNHEY, CDR2 SVGEGT. The CDR3 is made up of 12 amino acids. Trimming took 6 bases from V and 6 from J; bases not matched to a gene: 1. This CDR3 is CASRGQGAEQYV. Here the CDR3 DNA reads TGTGCCAGCAGAGGACAGGGGGCCGAGCAGTACGTC.

This clonotype has just a few counts. The chain recombines TRBV6-2 or TRBV6-3 with TRBJ2-7; TRBD2 matches 7 bases. The CDR3 contains 16 residues. Trimming removed 6 bases from V and 3 bases from J; junction bases left unmatched: 14. Germline CDR1 reads MNHEY; CDR2 reads SVGEGT. CDR3 protein: CASSGASGKRHYEQYF. In nucleotides, the CDR3 is TGTGCCAGCAGCGGGGCTAGCGGTAAGAGACACTACGAGCAGTACTTC.

This clonotype came up many times. The chain couples TRBV11-2 to TRBJ2-7; the match to TRBD2 covers 7 bases. The ends lost 3 bases at V and 3 bases at J; junction bases unmatched: 17. CDR1 and CDR2 (germline): SGHAT, FQNNGV. CDR3 length: 18 amino acids. As DNA, the CDR3 is TGTGCCAGCAGCTTTAGTGGTGTCCGCAGCGGGAAGAGCTACGAGCAGTACTTC. It translates to CASSFSGVRSGKSYEQYF.

This clonotype has at least ten counts. This chain joins TRBV5-4 and TRBJ2-5, with D unclear. The V end was cut by 1 base, the J end by 3 bases, with 7 bases between. This CDR3 region has 13 residues. Germline CDR1 is SGHNT and CDR2 is YYREEE (reference sequence). Here the CDR3 reads CASSLPTEETQYF. The CDR3 DNA follows: TGTGCCAGCAGCTTGCCCACCGAAGAGACCCAGTACTTC.

This clonotype was observed a few times. The rearrangement uses TRBV12-3 or TRBV12-4 and TRBJ2-1; 11 bases align to TRBD2. With 5 bases clipped from V and 6 bases from J, the junction kept 6 bases outside the gene matches. CDR3 length: 15 residues. CDR3 in amino acids: CASSKLAGGPNEQFF. CDR3 nucleotides: TGTGCCAGCAGTAAATTAGCGGGGGGGCCCAATGAGCAGTTCTTC.

This clonotype was counted only a few times. The chain links TRBV15 to TRBJ2-5, with 10 nucleotides matching TRBD2. V was pared by 5 bases and J by 5 bases, with 5 bases of the junction left unmatched. Looked up from germline, CDR1 is LNHNV and CDR2 is YYDKDF (reference sequence). This CDR3 spans 14 amino acids. CDR3 coding DNA: TGTGCCACCAGCGCCAATAGCGGGGGGGAGACCCAGTACTTC. Protein: CATSANSGGETQYF.

V and J are TRBV20-1 and TRBJ2-1, with 8 bases aligning to TRBD2. This CDR3 spans 13 amino acids. The V gene end was trimmed by 3 bases and the J gene end by 6 bases; junction bases not matched to a gene: 4. The germline V gene has CDR1 DFQATT and CDR2 SNEGSKA (reference sequence). CDR3 amino acids: CSASGGASNEQFF. CDR3 bases: TGCAGTGCTAGCGGGGGGGCAAGCAATGAGCAGTTCTTC.

J is TRBJ1-1 and V is TRBV3-1; weak D call: TRBD1 (5 bases). The CDR3 has 12 residues. V shed 3 bases and J shed 8 bases, with 10 bases lying between them. Germline V CDR1 and CDR2: LGHDT, YNNKEL (reference sequence). This chain's CDR3 is CASSQLGGEAFF. The CDR3 DNA sequence: TGTGCCAGCAGCCAGCTGGGGGGAGAAGCTTTCTTT.